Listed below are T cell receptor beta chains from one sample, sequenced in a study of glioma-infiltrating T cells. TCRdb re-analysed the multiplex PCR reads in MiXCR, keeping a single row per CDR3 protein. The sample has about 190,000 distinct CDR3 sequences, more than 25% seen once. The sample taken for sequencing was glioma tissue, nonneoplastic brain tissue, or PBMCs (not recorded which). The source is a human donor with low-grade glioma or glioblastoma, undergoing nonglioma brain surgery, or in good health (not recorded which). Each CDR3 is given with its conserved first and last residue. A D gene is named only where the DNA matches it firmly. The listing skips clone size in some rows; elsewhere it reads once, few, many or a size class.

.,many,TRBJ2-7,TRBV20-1,CSASPTSGEQYF,TGCAGTGCTAGTCCCACTTCGGGGGAGCAGTACTTC
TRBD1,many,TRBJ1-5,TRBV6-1,CASRNTGDGNQPQHF,TGTGCCAGCAGAAACACAGGGGATGGGAATCAGCCCCAGCATTTT
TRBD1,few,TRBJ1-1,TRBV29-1,CSARDSDAEAFF,TGCAGCGCTAGGGACAGCGATGCTGAAGCTTTCTTT
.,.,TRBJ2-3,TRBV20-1,CSANSVGNGEDTQYF,TGCAGTGCCAACTCTGTGGGGAATGGTGAAGATACGCAGTATTTT
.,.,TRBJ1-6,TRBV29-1,CSVQERVDNSPLHF,TGCAGCGTTCAGGAGAGGGTGGATAATTCACCCCTCCACTTT
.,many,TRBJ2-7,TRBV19,CASSARTRNEQYF,TGTGCCAGTAGTGCTAGGACACGCAACGAGCAGTACTTC
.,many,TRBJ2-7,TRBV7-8,CASSLGIRNEQYF,TGTGCCAGCAGCTTAGGGATTAGGAACGAGCAGTACTTC
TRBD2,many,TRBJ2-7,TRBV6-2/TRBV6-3,CASNILGGRYEQYF,TGTGCCAGCAACATCCTGGGAGGGCGATACGAGCAGTACTTC
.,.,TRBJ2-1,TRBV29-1,CIVAAVWDNEQFF,TGCATCGTTGCTGCAGTATGGGACAATGAGCAGTTCTTC
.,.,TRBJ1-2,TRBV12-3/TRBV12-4,CASTSGAGDYGYTF,TGTGCCAGCACTTCAGGGGCGGGGGACTATGGCTACACCTTC
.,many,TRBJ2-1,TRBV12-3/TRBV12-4,CASRSSGGSNEQFF,TGTGCCAGCAGGTCCTCCGGCGGGTCCAATGAGCAGTTCTTC
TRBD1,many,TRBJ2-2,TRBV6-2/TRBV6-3,CASRRDRGETGELFF,TGTGCCAGCAGAAGGGACAGGGGCGAGACCGGGGAGCTGTTTTTT
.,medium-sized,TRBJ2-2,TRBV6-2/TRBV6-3,CASSYARVDYTGELFF,TGTGCCAGCAGTTACGCGAGGGTCGACTACACCGGGGAGCTGTTTTTT
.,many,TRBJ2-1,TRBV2,CASTEGALNNEQFF,TGTGCCAGCACCGAAGGGGCCCTTAACAATGAGCAGTTCTTC
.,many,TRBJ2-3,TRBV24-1,CATSDGAEDTQYF,TGTGCCACCAGTGACGGGGCCGAAGATACGCAGTATTTT
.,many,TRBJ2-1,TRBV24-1,CATSAQDFDEQFF,TGTGCCACCAGTGCCCAAGACTTCGATGAGCAGTTCTTC
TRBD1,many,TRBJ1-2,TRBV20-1,CSARDTGQGGGYTF,TGCAGTGCTAGAGACACCGGACAGGGTGGTGGCTACACCTTC
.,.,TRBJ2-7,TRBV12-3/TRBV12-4,CASSLALPGDEQYF,TGTGCCAGCAGTTTAGCTCTTCCAGGGGATGAGCAGTACTTC
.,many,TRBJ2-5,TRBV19,CASSTSETQYF,TGTGCCAGTAGTACCTCGGAGACCCAGTACTTC
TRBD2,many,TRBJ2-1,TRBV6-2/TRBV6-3,CASSDGTSGNNEQFF,TGTGCCAGCAGCGATGGGACTAGCGGGAACAATGAGCAGTTCTTC
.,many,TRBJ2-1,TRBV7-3,CASTMSFGSNEQFF,TGTGCCAGCACCATGAGTTTCGGTAGCAATGAGCAGTTCTTC
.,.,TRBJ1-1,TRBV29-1,CSVVALGENAEAFF,TGCAGCGTGGTCGCCTTGGGGGAGAACGCTGAAGCTTTCTTT
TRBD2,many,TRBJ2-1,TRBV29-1,CSVAGLAVYNEQFF,TGCAGCGTCGCCGGACTAGCGGTTTACAATGAGCAGTTCTTC